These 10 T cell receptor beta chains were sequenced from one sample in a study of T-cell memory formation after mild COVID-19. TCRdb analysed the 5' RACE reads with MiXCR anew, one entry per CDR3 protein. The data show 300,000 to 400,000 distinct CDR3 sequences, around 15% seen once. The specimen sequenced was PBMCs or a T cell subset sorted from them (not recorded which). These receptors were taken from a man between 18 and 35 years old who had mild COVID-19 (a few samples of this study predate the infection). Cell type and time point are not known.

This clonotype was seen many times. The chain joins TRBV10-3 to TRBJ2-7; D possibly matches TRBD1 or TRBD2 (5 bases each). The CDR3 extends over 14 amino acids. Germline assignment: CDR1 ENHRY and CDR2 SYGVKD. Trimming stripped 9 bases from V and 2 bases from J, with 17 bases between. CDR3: CAIEDVGTTYEQYF. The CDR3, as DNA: TGTGCCATTGAGGACGTAGGGACGACCTACGAGCAGTACTTC.

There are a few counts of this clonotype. Here the CDR3 reads CASRPDRGYLYEQYF. The DNA of the CDR3 is TGTGCCAGCAGACCCGACAGGGGCTATCTCTACGAGCAGTACTTC. This chain joins TRBV6-2 or TRBV6-3 and TRBJ2-7; the match to TRBD1 covers 8 bases. The trim removed 6 bases at V and 3 bases at J, leaving 10 bases unmatched. Germline V gene sequence: CDR1 MNHEY, CDR2 SVGEGT. This CDR3 is built from 15 residues.

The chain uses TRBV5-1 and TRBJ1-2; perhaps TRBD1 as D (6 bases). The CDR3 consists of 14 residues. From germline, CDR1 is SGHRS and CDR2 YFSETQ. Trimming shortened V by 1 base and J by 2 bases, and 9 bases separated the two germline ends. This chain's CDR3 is CASSLTGPNYGYTF. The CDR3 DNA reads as TGCGCCAGCAGCTTGACAGGGCCCAACTATGGCTACACCTTC. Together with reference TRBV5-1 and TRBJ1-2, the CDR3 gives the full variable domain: KAGVTQTPRYLIKTRGQQVTLSCSPISGHRSVSWYQQTPGQGLQFLFEYFSETQRNKGNFPGRFSGRQFSNSRSEMNVSTLELGDSALYLCASSLTGPNYGYTFGSGTRLTVV.

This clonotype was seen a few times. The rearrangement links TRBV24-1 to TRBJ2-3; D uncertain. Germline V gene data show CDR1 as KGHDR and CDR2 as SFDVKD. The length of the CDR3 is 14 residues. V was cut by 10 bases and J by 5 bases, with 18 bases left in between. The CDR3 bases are TGTGCCACTGCTTCTGGTACAGTGGTAGATACGCAGTATTTT. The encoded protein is CATASGTVVDTQYF.

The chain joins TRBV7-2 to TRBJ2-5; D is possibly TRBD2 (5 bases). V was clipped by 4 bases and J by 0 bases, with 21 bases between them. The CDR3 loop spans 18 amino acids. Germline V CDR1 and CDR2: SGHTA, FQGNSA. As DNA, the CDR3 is TGTGCCAGCAGCTCCAGGCGCGGGTACAGATCGTACCAAGAGACCCAGTACTTC. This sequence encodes CASSSRRGYRSYQETQYF.

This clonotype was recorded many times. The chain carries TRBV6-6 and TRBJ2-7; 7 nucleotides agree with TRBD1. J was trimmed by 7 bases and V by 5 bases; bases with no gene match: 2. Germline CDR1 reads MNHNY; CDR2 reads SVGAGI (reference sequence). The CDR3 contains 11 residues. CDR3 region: CASSPDREQYF. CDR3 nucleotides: TGTGCCAGCAGTCCGGACAGGGAGCAGTACTTC.

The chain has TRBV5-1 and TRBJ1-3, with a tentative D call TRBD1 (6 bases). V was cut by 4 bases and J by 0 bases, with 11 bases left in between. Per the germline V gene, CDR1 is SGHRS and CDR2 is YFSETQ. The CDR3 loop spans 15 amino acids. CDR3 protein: CASSRTGSSGNTIYF. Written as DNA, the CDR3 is TGCGCCAGCAGCCGCACAGGGAGCTCTGGAAACACCATATATTTT. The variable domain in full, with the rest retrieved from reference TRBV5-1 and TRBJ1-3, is KAGVTQTPRYLIKTRGQQVTLSCSPISGHRSVSWYQQTPGQGLQFLFEYFSETQRNKGNFPGRFSGRQFSNSRSEMNVSTLELGDSALYLCASSRTGSSGNTIYFGEGSWLTVV.

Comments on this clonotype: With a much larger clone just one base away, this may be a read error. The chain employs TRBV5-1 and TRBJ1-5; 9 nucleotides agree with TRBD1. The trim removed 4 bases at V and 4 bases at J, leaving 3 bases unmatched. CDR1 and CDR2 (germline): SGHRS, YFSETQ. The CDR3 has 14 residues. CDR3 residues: CASSAGTGNQPQHF. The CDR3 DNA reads TGCGCCAGCAGCGCCGGGACAGGGAATCAGCCCCAGCATTTT.

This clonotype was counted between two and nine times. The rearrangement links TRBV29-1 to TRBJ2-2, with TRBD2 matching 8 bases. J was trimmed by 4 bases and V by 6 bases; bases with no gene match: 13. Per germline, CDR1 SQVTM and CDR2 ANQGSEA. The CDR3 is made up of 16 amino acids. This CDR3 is CSVEWWGGGFTGELFF. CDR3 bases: TGCAGCGTCGAGTGGTGGGGCGGGGGGTTCACCGGGGAGCTGTTTTTT.

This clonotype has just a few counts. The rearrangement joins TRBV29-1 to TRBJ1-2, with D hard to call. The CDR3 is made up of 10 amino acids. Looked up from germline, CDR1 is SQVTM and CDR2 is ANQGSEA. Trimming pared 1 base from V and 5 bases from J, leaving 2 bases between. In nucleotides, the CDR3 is TGCAGCGTTGAAGGATATGGCTACACCTTC. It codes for CSVEGYGYTF.